Presented here are 19 T cell receptor beta chains from one specimen sequenced in a study of blood T cells in healthy people across ages. Through a sample-barcoded 5' primer and a J-beta primer mix, a second PCR was run for 7 to 11 cycles. Via MiXCR, TCRdb re-called the 5' RACE reads, giving one row per CDR3 protein. The profile shows about 1.4 million distinct CDR3 sequences, approximately 60% of them singletons. The specimen was blood. The receptors were sampled from a man in his late teens or twenties in good health.

The gene calls are TRBV7-9 and TRBJ2-5; D might be TRBD2 (5 bases). The CDR3 is 15 residues long. Germline loops: CDR1 SEHNR, CDR2 FQNEAQ (reference sequence). V was cut by 2 bases and J by 2 bases, with 12 bases left in between. CDR3 DNA: TGTGCCAGCAGCTTATCGGCTAGCAGACAAGAGACCCAGTACTTC. It is translated as CASSLSASRQETQYF.

The chain has TRBV4-1 and TRBJ1-6; D not certain. The ends were cut back, 0 bases at V and 4 bases at J, with 19 bases in the middle. CDR3 size: 19 residues. Germline assignment: CDR1 MGHRA and CDR2 YSYEKL. The DNA of the CDR3 is TGCGCCAGCAGCCAAGAGGAGGACCTGCCCCGTAGATATAATTCACCCCTCCACTTT. Protein sequence: CASSQEEDLPRRYNSPLHF.

This clonotype was counted a few times. This chain links TRBV14 with TRBJ2-3, with D possibly being TRBD2 (6 bases). This CDR3 has 16 amino acids. CDR1 SGHDN and CDR2 FVKESK come from the germline V gene. Trimming removed 4 bases from V and 7 bases from J, with 21 bases in between. CDR3 sequence: CASSLTGTPERNTQYF. The CDR3 DNA sequence: TGTGCCAGCAGCCTAACTGGGACTCCCGAACGGAATACGCAGTATTTT.

The chain recombines TRBV6-1 with TRBJ1-5; D unclear. V was pared by 4 bases and J by 4 bases, with 14 bases between. The CDR3 has 15 amino acids. CDR1 MNHNS and CDR2 SASEGT come from the germline V gene. The CDR3 loop is CASSADRRANQPQHF. The CDR3 DNA is TGTGCCAGCAGTGCCGATCGCCGGGCTAATCAGCCCCAGCATTTT.

Points on this clonotype: A clone one base away is much larger, so this may be a read error. Written as DNA, the CDR3 is TGTGCCAGCACTGGACGGGCTTACAATGAGCAGTACTTC. Amino acid sequence: CASTGRAYNEQYF. The rearrangement joins TRBV3-1 to TRBJ2-7; D is ambiguous. This CDR3 is 13 amino acids long. Germline CDR1 and CDR2: LGHDT and YNNKEL (reference sequence). Trimming took 7 bases from V and 7 from J, leaving 17 bases between them.

The genes are TRBV4-2 and TRBJ1-5; 9 bases line up with TRBD1. The germline V gene encodes CDR1 LGHNA and CDR2 YNFKEQ. V dropped 2 bases and J dropped 5; count of bases not matched to a gene: 10. CDR3 length equals 17 residues. The CDR3 spells CASSQTDRGYIDQPQHF. CDR3 nucleotides: TGTGCCAGCAGCCAAACAGACAGGGGGTATATCGATCAGCCCCAGCATTTT.

The table lists this clonotype with a few counts. The V call is TRBV20-1, the J call TRBJ2-1; 8 nucleotides line up with TRBD2. The CDR3 consists of 13 residues. V gave up 2 bases and J gave up 7 bases; unmatched junction bases: 4. Germline values: CDR1 DFQATT, CDR2 SNEGSKA (reference sequence). This chain's CDR3 is CSARRGGVNEQFF. For the CDR3, the DNA is TGCAGTGCTAGACGGGGGGGCGTGAATGAGCAGTTCTTC.

This chain connects TRBV5-1 to TRBJ1-2, with 8 bases lining up with TRBD1. CDR3 length: 14 residues. V shed 3 bases and J 4 bases; nucleotides not matched to a gene: 5. Looked up from germline, CDR1 is SGHRS and CDR2 is YFSETQ. In DNA, the CDR3 is TGCGCCAGCAGCTCCCTTGACAGGGGCTATGGCTACACCTTC. Encoded protein: CASSSLDRGYGYTF. Combining the CDR3 with reference TRBV5-1 and TRBJ1-2 gives the whole variable domain KAGVTQTPRYLIKTRGQQVTLSCSPISGHRSVSWYQQTPGQGLQFLFEYFSETQRNKGNFPGRFSGRQFSNSRSEMNVSTLELGDSALYLCASSSLDRGYGYTFGSGTRLTVV.

The J gene is TRBJ2-5, the V gene TRBV30, with D unclear. Germline assignment: CDR1 GTSNPN and CDR2 SVGIG (reference sequence). Trimming pared 0 bases from V and 0 bases from J, leaving 8 bases between. The CDR3 is 14 residues long. CDR3 region: CAWSVEGYQETQYF. The DNA for the CDR3 is TGTGCCTGGAGTGTGGAAGGCTACCAAGAGACCCAGTACTTC. Looking up the rest from reference TRBV30 and TRBJ2-5 gives the full variable domain: SQTIHQWPATLVQPVGSPLSLECTVEGTSNPNLYWYRQAAGRGLQLLFYSVGIGQISSEVPQNLSASRPQDRQFILSSKKLLLSDSGFYLCAWSVEGYQETQYFGPGTRLLVL.

The chain recombines TRBV7-6 with TRBJ1-1; the D is unclear. The CDR3 is 13 amino acids. CDR1 is SGHVS and CDR2 is FNYEAQ in the germline V gene. V lost 5 bases and J lost 9, with 16 bases in between. Here the CDR3 reads CASSPGPAGKAFF. The CDR3 DNA is TGTGCCAGCAGCCCCGGACCGGCGGGTAAAGCTTTCTTT.

The chain employs TRBV29-1 and TRBJ1-1, with a weak D call TRBD1 (5 bases). Germline V gives CDR1 SQVTM, CDR2 ANQGSEA. The CDR3 is 16 amino acids. The V end lost 0 bases, the J end lost 1 base, and 15 bases lay between the germline ends. The CDR3 sequence: CSVEDWGEGSNTEAFF. The DNA of the CDR3 is TGCAGCGTTGAAGATTGGGGGGAGGGATCGAACACTGAAGCTTTCTTT.

This chain uses TRBV6-6 with TRBJ1-1, with D unclear. The V and J ends lost 6 bases and 0 bases respectively, with 11 bases between them. CDR3 length: 14 residues. Germline CDR1 is MNHNY and CDR2 is SVGAGI (reference sequence). The CDR3 region is CASRSKPMNTEAFF. CDR3 coding DNA: TGTGCCAGCAGATCGAAACCAATGAACACTGAAGCTTTCTTT.

This chain links TRBV29-1 with TRBJ2-3; D may be TRBD1 or TRBD2 (6 bases each). This CDR3 comprises 15 residues. CDR1 and CDR2 from the germline V gene are SQVTM and ANQGSEA. Trimming took 7 bases from V and 6 from J, leaving 23 bases between them. CDR3 amino acids: CSARMGGDRTDTQYF. The CDR3 region has the DNA TGCAGCGCCCGGATGGGGGGCGATAGAACCGATACGCAGTATTTT.

This clonotype appeared a few times. This chain uses TRBV6-2 or TRBV6-3 with TRBJ1-1; D might be TRBD1 (5 bases). V lost 2 bases to trimming and J lost 3 bases, with 7 bases between them. Germline loops: CDR1 MNHEY, CDR2 SVGEGT. The CDR3 is 13 residues long. CDR3 in DNA: TGTGCCAGCAGTTACAGGGGTTACACTGAAGCTTTCTTT. Its translation is CASSYRGYTEAFF.

This rearrangement joins TRBV6-2 or TRBV6-3 to TRBJ2-5; D may be TRBD1 (5 bases). The J call may be mistaken, given a closer DNA end match to TRBJ2-7. CDR1 is MNHEY, CDR2 SVGEGT, per germline. The CDR3 covers 15 residues. The CDR3 DNA reads TGTGCCAGCAGTTACTCAGGGGTGCTGACCTACGAGCAGTACTTC. It translates to CASSYSGVLTYEQYF.

This clonotype has a handful of counts. V is TRBV21-1 and J is TRBJ1-4. TRBV21-1 is labeled a pseudogene. There are 14 residues in the CDR3. The CDR3, as DNA: TGTGCCAGCCGACGAAACGTTGCGGGGGAAAAACTGTTTTTT. This gives the protein CASRRNVAGEKLFF.

The chain recombines TRBV6-2 or TRBV6-3 with TRBJ2-7; unclear D gene. Gene TRBJ2-5 matches the end of the DNA better, so the J call may be wrong. The germline CDR1 and CDR2 sequences are MNHEY and SVGEGT. This CDR3 has 13 residues. In nucleotides, the CDR3 is TGTGCCAGCAGTTACGTCCAGGTTCAGACCCAGTACTTC. This translates into CASSYVQVQTQYF.

The chain employs TRBV20-1 and TRBJ1-5; 10 bases fit TRBD1. V was pared by 3 bases and J by 5 bases, with 19 bases of the junction left unmatched. The CDR3 contains 19 residues. CDR1 and CDR2 (germline): DFQATT, SNEGSKA (reference sequence). The CDR3 region has the DNA TGCAGTGCTAGTGGGGATACTCCCGGGACAGGGGTTTCTGATCAGCCCCAGCATTTT. Translation gives CSASGDTPGTGVSDQPQHF.

Only one count was recorded for this clonotype. The chain is built from TRBV10-3 and TRBJ2-2; possibly TRBD1 for D (6 bases). This CDR3 region has 16 residues. CDR1 ENHRY and CDR2 SYGVKD come from the germline V gene. V lost 7 bases to trimming and J lost 0 bases, with 15 bases between them. DNA for the CDR3: TGTGCCATCACTTCCCTGGGACACCCGAACACCGGGGAGCTGTTTTTT. Its translation is CAITSLGHPNTGELFF.